These 32 T cell receptor beta chains were all obtained from the same sample, sequenced in a study of blood T cell repertoires in COVID-19. This table comes from immunoSEQ multiplex PCR, and its TCRdb copy is limited to in-frame clones, with some not included. The repertoire holds about 94,000 clones, with about 86% as singletons. The sample comprised peripheral blood. These receptors were obtained from a woman aged 60 to 75 in a cohort sampled during active or convalescent COVID-19.

The rearrangement links TRBV28 to TRBJ2-7, with a weak D call TRBD1 (5 bases). Germline lookup yields CDR1 MDHEN and CDR2 SYDVKM. V lost 6 bases to trimming and J lost 0 bases, with 12 bases between them. The CDR3 is 14 amino acids. CDR3 sequence (DNA): TGTGCCAGCAGATGGCAGGGCCCCTCCTACGAGCAGTACTTC. The encoded protein is CASRWQGPSYEQYF. The whole variable domain, remainder taken from reference TRBV28 and TRBJ2-7, is DVKVTQSSRYLVKRTGEKVFLECVQDMDHENMFWYRQDPGLGLRLIYFSYDVKMKEKGDIPEGYSVSREKKERFSLILESASTNQTSMYLCASRWQGPSYEQYFGPGTRLTVT.

The V call is TRBV28, the J call TRBJ2-3, with 9 nucleotides matching TRBD2. The CDR3 is 14 amino acids. Germline-derived CDR1 and CDR2 are MDHEN and SYDVKM. The ends lost 5 bases at V and 4 bases at J; junction bases unmatched: 4. The CDR3: CASSVAGESDTQYF. CDR3 DNA sequence: TGTGCCAGCAGTGTAGCGGGAGAATCAGATACGCAGTATTTT.

The V gene is TRBV12-3 or TRBV12-4, the J gene TRBJ2-2; weak D call: TRBD1 (5 bases). The CDR3 is 13 amino acids. The ends were cut back, 5 bases at V and 4 bases at J, with 8 bases in the middle. The CDR3 DNA is TGTGCCAGCAGTCCCGACAGCACCGGGGAGCTGTTTTTT. The encoded protein is CASSPDSTGELFF.

The chain joins TRBV5-1 to TRBJ1-4; D unclear. V dropped 1 base and J dropped 0 bases, with 7 bases sitting between them. Germline CDR1 and CDR2: SGHRS and YFSETQ. The CDR3 has 15 amino acids. CDR3: CASSLLAATNEKLFF. In DNA, the CDR3 is TGCGCCAGCAGCTTGTTGGCTGCAACTAATGAAAAACTGTTTTTT.

The rearrangement joins TRBV19 to TRBJ2-7, with 7 bases that match TRBD2. Per germline, CDR1 LNHDA and CDR2 SQIVND (reference sequence). This CDR3 region has 16 residues. V dropped 6 bases and J dropped 0; count of bases not matched to a gene: 11. The CDR3 here is CASSHTGGKHSYEQYF. CDR3 DNA: TGTGCCAGTAGCCACACCGGGGGGAAGCACTCCTACGAGCAGTACTTC.

The CDR3, as DNA: TGTGCCAGCAGGCAAGGGGCCGGGGAGCTGTTTTTT. Translation gives CASRQGAGELFF. J is TRBJ2-2 and V is TRBV27, with D perhaps matching TRBD1 (5 bases). Germline loops: CDR1 MNHEY, CDR2 SMNVEV (reference sequence). V lost 6 bases, J lost 6 bases, and 8 bases lay in between. The CDR3 covers 12 residues.

The rearrangement joins TRBV7-6 to TRBJ1-1, with a tentative D call TRBD1 (5 bases). Deletions cut 3 bases from V and 3 bases from J, with 8 bases between. The CDR3 extends over 13 amino acids. Germline assignment: CDR1 SGHVS and CDR2 FNYEAQ. CDR3 coding DNA: TGTGCCAGCAGCTTTCGCAGGGACACTGAAGCTTTCTTT. Translated: CASSFRRDTEAFF.

This clone was recorded only once. The chain joins TRBV19 to TRBJ1-2; D might be TRBD1 (5 bases). The CDR3 extends over 15 amino acids. V lost 4 bases and J lost 6, with 18 bases in between. CDR1 and CDR2 (germline): LNHDA, SQIVND (reference sequence). CDR3: CASSTPGTFAHGYTF. Written as DNA, the CDR3 is TGTGCCAGTAGTACCCCTGGGACTTTCGCCCATGGCTACACCTTC.

J is TRBJ2-3 and V is TRBV7-2, with 9 bases aligning to TRBD2. Germline loops: CDR1 SGHTA, CDR2 FQGNSA. This CDR3 contains 15 residues. V was pared by 1 base and J by 4 bases, with 3 bases of the junction left unmatched. The DNA of the CDR3 is TGTGCCAGCAGCTTAGACGGGACTAGCTCAGATACGCAGTATTTT. Protein: CASSLDGTSSDTQYF. Complete variable domain (other parts from reference TRBV7-2 and TRBJ2-3): GAGVSQSPSNKVTEKGKDVELRCDPISGHTALYWYRQSLGQGLEFLIYFQGNSAPDKSGLPSDRFSAERTGGSVSTLTIQRTQQEDSAVYLCASSLDGTSSDTQYFGPGTRLTVL.

The V gene is TRBV5-1, the J gene TRBJ1-4; D might be TRBD1 (6 bases). V gave up 3 bases and J gave up 8 bases, with 35 bases separating them. The CDR3 has 21 residues. Germline CDR1 and CDR2: SGHRS and YFSETQ. DNA for the CDR3: TGCGCCAGCAGCTCCTACTGGGTCTCATCTCCAACAGGGTTGGGTTTGGAAAAACTGTTTTTT. This translates into CASSSYWVSSPTGLGLEKLFF. The full variable domain, completed using reference TRBV5-1 and TRBJ1-4, is KAGVTQTPRYLIKTRGQQVTLSCSPISGHRSVSWYQQTPGQGLQFLFEYFSETQRNKGNFPGRFSGRQFSNSRSEMNVSTLELGDSALYLCASSSYWVSSPTGLGLEKLFFGSGTQLSVL.

This chain uses TRBV3-1 (or the pseudogene TRBV3-2) with TRBJ2-1; 9 nucleotides match TRBD2. CDR3 length: 14 amino acids. Losses at the gene ends were 3 bases for V and 10 bases for J; bases not matched to a gene: 7. From germline, CDR1 is LGHDT and CDR2 YNNKEL (reference sequence). This chain's CDR3 is CASSQNAGGGEQFF. The CDR3 nucleotides read TGTGCCAGCAGCCAGAACGCGGGAGGGGGGGAGCAGTTCTTC.

The sample holds a few counts of this clone. This chain links TRBV27 with TRBJ1-2, with a tentative D call TRBD1 (5 bases). The CDR3 sequence is 15 residues long. V lost 1 base to trimming and J lost 2 bases, with 11 bases between them. Germline loops: CDR1 MNHEY, CDR2 SMNVEV (reference sequence). For the CDR3, the DNA is TGTGCCAGCAGTTTATTTCCGGGGGTGAACTATGGCTACACCTTC. Translated, it gives CASSLFPGVNYGYTF.

The rearrangement joins TRBV5-6 to TRBJ1-5; no reliable D call. The CDR3 spans 14 residues. V gave up 7 bases and J gave up 0 bases, with 11 bases separating them. Germline loops: CDR1 SGHDT, CDR2 YYEEEE. CDR3: CASGDSYSNQPQHF. The CDR3 DNA reads TGTGCCAGCGGCGACTCCTATAGCAATCAGCCCCAGCATTTT.

This clone was detected once. V gene TRBV2 combines with J gene TRBJ1-2; 7 nucleotides line up with TRBD1. From germline, CDR1 is SNHLY and CDR2 FYNNEI. Unmatched junction bases numbered 5, after V lost 6 bases and J lost 4 bases. The CDR3 covers 13 residues. CDR3 protein: CASSAGQVYGYTF. The CDR3 nucleotides read TGTGCCAGCAGCGCCGGACAGGTCTATGGCTACACCTTC.

The rearrangement joins TRBV7-2 to TRBJ2-1; D perhaps matches TRBD1 (6 bases). V lost 6 bases, J lost 3 bases, and 15 bases lay in between. In germline, CDR1 is SGHTA, CDR2 FQGNSA. The CDR3 contains 15 residues. The CDR3 sequence: CASSDRRSFYNEQFF. The CDR3, as DNA: TGTGCCAGCAGTGACAGGCGGTCCTTCTACAATGAGCAGTTCTTC.

Only one count was recorded for this clone. The V call is TRBV5-1, the J call TRBJ2-7; perhaps TRBD1 as D (5 bases). CDR1 and CDR2 (germline): SGHRS, YFSETQ. The CDR3 totals 12 residues. Trimming shortened V by 3 bases and J by 5 bases, and 9 bases separated the two germline ends. The CDR3 nucleotides are TGCGCCAGCAGCTCCAACAGGAACGAGCAGTACTTC. Encoded protein: CASSSNRNEQYF.

This clone was seen more than once but under ten times. The rearrangement uses TRBV5-1 and TRBJ2-7; 7 bases match TRBD1. CDR1 and CDR2 from the germline V gene are SGHRS and YFSETQ. This CDR3 is 15 amino acids long. V lost 6 bases and J lost 4; bases outside the gene matches: 13. CDR3 in DNA: TGCGCCAGCAACCCTACAGGGGCTATAGTATACGAGCAGTACTTC. This translates into CASNPTGAIVYEQYF.

V is TRBV13 and J is TRBJ1-6; 7 bases align to TRBD1. The CDR3 covers 18 residues. Per the germline V gene, CDR1 is PRHDT and CDR2 is FYEKMQ (reference sequence). Trimming cost V 4 bases and J 6 bases; bases outside gene matches: 15. CDR3 loop: CASSSTTRGQTFNSPLHF. The CDR3 nucleotides read TGTGCCAGCAGCTCGACAACGAGGGGACAGACCTTTAATTCACCCCTCCACTTT.

In its sample, this clone was seen a few times. The chain joins TRBV25-1 to TRBJ2-2, with a possible D match to TRBD1 (5 bases). The length of the CDR3 is 16 residues. Germline CDR1 is MGHDK and CDR2 is SYGVNS. The V end lost 8 bases, the J end lost 5 bases, and 21 bases lay between the germline ends. CDR3 nucleotide sequence: TGTGCCAGCCGTGGAAGATATGGGGCCGGGACCGGGGAGCTGTTTTTT. It specifies CASRGRYGAGTGELFF.

The V call is TRBV11-3, the J call TRBJ2-5, with a possible D match to TRBD2 (6 bases). Trimming shortened V by 3 bases and J by 3 bases, and 14 bases separated the two germline ends. Germline lookup yields CDR1 SGHNT and CDR2 YENEEA. This CDR3 is 15 amino acids long. CDR3 DNA: TGTGCCAGCAGCTTTCGTGGAGGGACCGAAGAGACCCAGTACTTC. This translates into CASSFRGGTEETQYF.

This clone has just a few counts. The chain joins TRBV29-1 to TRBJ1-1, with a weak D call TRBD1 (6 bases). CDR3 length: 12 residues. V was trimmed by 7 bases and J by 0 bases, leaving 9 bases between them. Germline V gene data show CDR1 as SQVTM and CDR2 as ANQGSEA. The DNA for the CDR3 is TGCAGCGCGGGACAAATGAACACTGAAGCTTTCTTT. This sequence encodes CSAGQMNTEAFF.

The chain is built from TRBV5-1 and TRBJ1-5; TRBD1 matches 12 bases. This CDR3 has 16 residues. Trimming took 4 bases from V and 7 from J; bases not matched to a gene: 9. The germline gives CDR1 SGHRS, CDR2 YFSETQ. The DNA of the CDR3 is TGCGCCAGCAGCCCCGGGACAGGGGGCGCTTCCCAGCCCCAGCATTTT. Its protein is CASSPGTGGASQPQHF. The whole variable domain, filled in from reference TRBV5-1 and TRBJ1-5, reads KAGVTQTPRYLIKTRGQQVTLSCSPISGHRSVSWYQQTPGQGLQFLFEYFSETQRNKGNFPGRFSGRQFSNSRSEMNVSTLELGDSALYLCASSPGTGGASQPQHFGDGTRLSIL.

J is TRBJ1-4 and V is TRBV5-5; D is perhaps TRBD1 (5 bases). CDR1 and CDR2 from the germline V gene are SGHKS and YYEKEE (reference sequence). With 0 bases removed from V and 8 bases from J, the gap between germline ends came to 14 bases. The CDR3 covers 15 residues. The chain's CDR3 is CASSLEGPRSEKLFF. For the CDR3, the DNA is TGTGCCAGCAGCTTGGAGGGGCCCAGGAGCGAAAAACTGTTTTTT.

V usage is TRBV5-1 and J usage is TRBJ1-4; perhaps TRBD1 as D (6 bases). V lost 1 base and J 8 bases, leaving 15 bases between the germline ends. The CDR3 runs to 15 residues. CDR1 is SGHRS and CDR2 is YFSETQ in the germline V gene. The CDR3 DNA sequence: TGCGCCAGCAGCTTGAACCTTTGGGGGGGCGAAAAACTGTTTTTT. This sequence encodes CASSLNLWGGEKLFF.

The rearrangement uses TRBV7-8 and TRBJ2-7, with 7 nucleotides matching TRBD2. The ends lost 5 bases at V and 2 bases at J; junction bases unmatched: 12. This CDR3 is 16 amino acids long. CDR1 SGHVS and CDR2 FQNEAQ come from the germline V gene. CDR3: CASSISGGRAPYEQYF. CDR3 sequence (DNA): TGTGCCAGCAGCATCTCCGGTGGGAGGGCCCCCTACGAGCAGTACTTC.

The chain combines TRBV7-8 with TRBJ1-2; 10 nucleotides agree with TRBD1. CDR3 length: 15 residues. Germline CDR1 SGHVS, CDR2 FQNEAQ. With V trimmed by 5 bases and J by 4 bases, 7 bases remained unmatched. The CDR3 nucleotides read TGTGCCAGCAGCAGCCGGACAGGGGGGGCCTATGGCTACACCTTC. It specifies CASSSRTGGAYGYTF. Full variable domain (remainder filled in from reference TRBV7-8 and TRBJ1-2): GAGVSQSPRYKVAKRGQDVALRCDPISGHVSLFWYQQALGQGPEFLTYFQNEAQLDKSGLPSDRFFAERPEGSVSTLKIQRTQQEDSAVYLCASSSRTGGAYGYTFGSGTRLTVV.

This clone appeared a single time. The J gene is TRBJ2-7, the V gene TRBV11-2, with D possibly matching TRBD1 (6 bases). The germline V gene has CDR1 SGHAT and CDR2 FQNNGV. This CDR3 is built from 13 residues. V was cut by 5 bases and J by 4 bases, with 12 bases left in between. The CDR3 sequence: CASSHSDRYEQYF. Written as DNA, the CDR3 is TGTGCCAGCAGCCACTCGGACAGATACGAGCAGTACTTC. Full variable domain (missing parts from reference TRBV11-2 and TRBJ2-7): EAGVAQSPRYKIIEKRQSVAFWCNPISGHATLYWYQQILGQGPKLLIQFQNNGVVDDSQLPKDRFSAERLKGVDSTLKIQPAKLEDSAVYLCASSHSDRYEQYFGPGTRLTVT.

The chain employs TRBV6-1 and TRBJ2-2, with D hard to call. Between the trimmed V and J ends, which lost 2 bases and 7 bases, there was a span of 20 bases. The germline V gene encodes CDR1 MNHNS and CDR2 SASEGT. The CDR3 spans 17 residues. CDR3 DNA: TGTGCCAGCAGTGAATTTCCCATCGACAAGTTCAACGGGGAGCTGTTTTTT. Its protein product is CASSEFPIDKFNGELFF.

Points on this clone: Sequence at one end of the junction differs from germline and may be a read error. V is TRBV7-7 and J is TRBJ2-2; D may be TRBD2 (6 bases). The CDR3 has 15 residues. CDR1 is SSHAT, CDR2 FNYEAQ, per germline (reference sequence). The CDR3 DNA reads as TGTGCTAGCAGCTTCGGGGGTCCGAACACCGGGGAGCTGTTTTTT. This gives the protein CASSFGGPNTGELFF.

By frequency in the sample, this clone is medium-sized. The V gene is TRBV28, the J gene TRBJ1-2, with D perhaps TRBD1 (5 bases). The V and J ends lost 2 bases and 6 bases respectively, with 13 bases between them. Germline V gene lookup returns CDR1 MDHEN and CDR2 SYDVKM. The CDR3 sequence is 14 residues long. The CDR3, as DNA: TGTGCCAGCAGTTTAGAGGACAAACTTAATGGCTACACCTTC. This encodes CASSLEDKLNGYTF.

The chain couples TRBV19 to TRBJ2-4, with a weak D call TRBD1 (6 bases). V was shortened by 3 bases and J by 11 bases, with 14 bases between the two germline ends. CDR1 and CDR2 (germline): LNHDA, SQIVND (reference sequence). The CDR3 totals 13 residues. Here the CDR3 DNA reads TGTGCCAGTAGTATCCCGACGACAGGCGTTCAGTACTTC. It encodes CASSIPTTGVQYF. Supplemented by reference TRBV19 and TRBJ2-4, the full variable domain reads DGGITQSPKYLFRKEGQNVTLSCEQNLNHDAMYWYRQDPGQGLRLIYYSQIVNDFQKGDIAEGYSVSREKKESFPLTVTSAQKNPTAFYLCASSIPTTGVQYFGAGTRLSVL.

This rearrangement joins TRBV4-2 to TRBJ2-5; no firm D call. From germline, CDR1 is LGHNA and CDR2 YNFKEQ. V gave up 2 bases and J gave up 2 bases, with 6 bases separating them. CDR3 length equals 13 residues. CDR3 loop: CASSQSVQETQYF. The CDR3 DNA follows: TGTGCCAGCAGCCAATCAGTACAAGAGACCCAGTACTTC.